A selection of T cell receptor beta chains follows, all from one sample in a study of blood T cell repertoires in COVID-19. The assay was immunoSEQ multiplex PCR, and TCRdb's table has in-frame clones only and misses some. The sample has roughly 160,000 clones, approximately 77% seen once. The sample taken for sequencing was peripheral blood. The receptors were sampled from an elderly woman with active or convalescent COVID-19. CDR3s include the opening cysteine and the closing phenylalanine or tryptophan. D genes are given only for firm matches. Expanded clones are given a class, and other clones once, few, many or no size at all.

d_call: -
v_call: TRBV6-5
j_call: TRBJ1-2
clone_size: -
cdr3_nt: TGTGCCAGCAGACTCCACCGCAACTATGGCTACACCTTC
cdr3_aa: CASRLHRNYGYTF

d_call: TRBD1
v_call: TRBV3-1/TRBV3-2
j_call: TRBJ1-1
clone_size: -
cdr3_nt: TGTGCCAGTAGGACAGGGGGAACGGACACTGAAGCTTTCTTT
cdr3_aa: CASRTGGTDTEAFF

d_call: -
v_call: TRBV7-2
j_call: TRBJ2-5
clone_size: -
cdr3_nt: TGTGCCAGCAGCTCTACTAGGGCGCAAGAGACCCAGTACTTC
cdr3_aa: CASSSTRAQETQYF

d_call: -
v_call: TRBV5-1
j_call: TRBJ1-2
clone_size: -
cdr3_nt: TGCGCCCAAACCCCGACAGACGCAAACTATGGCTACACCTTC
cdr3_aa: CAQTPTDANYGYTF

d_call: -
v_call: TRBV19
j_call: TRBJ2-5
clone_size: -
cdr3_nt: TGTGCCAGTAGTATTAGCAGAGGCGGGGAGACCCAGTACTTC
cdr3_aa: CASSISRGGETQYF

d_call: -
v_call: TRBV5-1
j_call: TRBJ1-2
clone_size: -
cdr3_nt: TGCGCCAGCAGCTTGCTGGACTCTTATGGCTACACCTTC
cdr3_aa: CASSLLDSYGYTF

d_call: TRBD2
v_call: TRBV5-1
j_call: TRBJ2-3
clone_size: -
cdr3_nt: TGCGCCAGCAGCTTTGTAGCGGGAGGCACAGATACGCAGTATTTT
cdr3_aa: CASSFVAGGTDTQYF

d_call: TRBD1
v_call: TRBV11-2
j_call: TRBJ1-1
clone_size: -
cdr3_nt: TGTGCCAGCAGCTTAGAACAGGGGACCCCTGAAGCTTTCTTT
cdr3_aa: CASSLEQGTPEAFF

d_call: TRBD2
v_call: TRBV3-1/TRBV3-2
j_call: TRBJ2-5
clone_size: -
cdr3_nt: TGTGCCAGCAGCCCCAACCTCGGCGGGAGGGCCGAGGAGACCCAGTACTTC
cdr3_aa: CASSPNLGGRAEETQYF

d_call: -
v_call: TRBV6-1
j_call: TRBJ1-2
clone_size: -
cdr3_nt: TGTGCCAGCAGTGAAGCCGGCAGGGTCGGCGGCTACACCTTC
cdr3_aa: CASSEAGRVGGYTF

d_call: -
v_call: TRBV15
j_call: TRBJ2-2
clone_size: -
cdr3_nt: TGTGCCACCAGCAGAGATTACGGGACTGCGAACACCGGGGAGCTGTTTTTT
cdr3_aa: CATSRDYGTANTGELFF

d_call: -
v_call: TRBV9
j_call: TRBJ2-7
clone_size: -
cdr3_nt: TGTGCCAGCAGCGTAGTAGGGGACTCATCCTACGAGCAGTACTTC
cdr3_aa: CASSVVGDSSYEQYF

d_call: -
v_call: TRBV6-5
j_call: TRBJ2-3
clone_size: -
cdr3_nt: TGTGCCAGCAGCCCGACTAGTTCTATTCAGTATTTT
cdr3_aa: CASSPTSSIQYF

d_call: -
v_call: TRBV5-1
j_call: TRBJ1-4
clone_size: -
cdr3_nt: TGCGCCAGCAGTGCCGCCGCGGGGACTAATGAAAAACTGTTTTTT
cdr3_aa: CASSAAAGTNEKLFF

d_call: TRBD1
v_call: TRBV5-1
j_call: TRBJ1-4
clone_size: -
cdr3_nt: TGCGCCAGCAGCTCGACAGGGAGGGAAAAACTGTTTTTT
cdr3_aa: CASSSTGREKLFF

d_call: -
v_call: TRBV3-1/TRBV3-2
j_call: TRBJ1-2
clone_size: -
cdr3_nt: TGTGCCAGCAGCAGGACGGGGGGTGGCTACACCTTC
cdr3_aa: CASSRTGGGYTF

d_call: -
v_call: TRBV7-9
j_call: TRBJ1-2
clone_size: -
cdr3_nt: TGTGCCAGCACCATCCGGGGTCCGAACTATGGCTACACCTTC
cdr3_aa: CASTIRGPNYGYTF

d_call: -
v_call: TRBV11-3
j_call: TRBJ2-3
clone_size: -
cdr3_nt: TGTGCCAGCAGCCTGAGGGGGGGATGGACAGATACGCAGTATTTT
cdr3_aa: CASSLRGGWTDTQYF

d_call: -
v_call: TRBV28
j_call: TRBJ1-5
clone_size: -
cdr3_nt: TGTGCCAGCAGCGACTATAGCAATCAGCCCCAGCATTTT
cdr3_aa: CASSDYSNQPQHF

d_call: -
v_call: TRBV7-6
j_call: TRBJ1-1
clone_size: -
cdr3_nt: TGTGCCAGCAGCTTAGGGCAGAACACTGAAGCTTTCTTT
cdr3_aa: CASSLGQNTEAFF

d_call: -
v_call: TRBV18
j_call: TRBJ2-7
clone_size: -
cdr3_nt: TGTGCCAGCTCACCAGAGTACAGGGCAGAGCAGTACTTC
cdr3_aa: CASSPEYRAEQYF

d_call: TRBD2
v_call: TRBV2
j_call: TRBJ2-3
clone_size: -
cdr3_nt: TGTGCCAGCAGTTACCTAGCGGGAGGCACAGATACGCAGTATTTT
cdr3_aa: CASSYLAGGTDTQYF

d_call: TRBD2
v_call: TRBV5-1
j_call: TRBJ2-6
clone_size: -
cdr3_nt: TGCGCCAGCAAAACGGGGGGATCTGGGGCCAACGTCCTGACTTTC
cdr3_aa: CASKTGGSGANVLTF

d_call: TRBD1
v_call: TRBV11-2
j_call: TRBJ1-1
clone_size: -
cdr3_nt: TGTGCCAGCAGCCCACAGGGGTCGGCTTTCTTT
cdr3_aa: CASSPQGSAFF

d_call: TRBD2
v_call: TRBV11-2
j_call: TRBJ2-1
clone_size: -
cdr3_nt: TGTGCCAGCAGCTTAGTCAGTCAACTAGCGGGAGGTAGTGAGCAGTTCTTC
cdr3_aa: CASSLVSQLAGGSEQFF

d_call: -
v_call: TRBV5-1
j_call: TRBJ2-3
clone_size: -
cdr3_nt: TGCGCCAGCAGCTTGGCCGGCGGTAGCACAGATACGCAGTATTTT
cdr3_aa: CASSLAGGSTDTQYF

d_call: -
v_call: TRBV7-9
j_call: TRBJ2-1
clone_size: few
cdr3_nt: TGTGCCAGCAGCTTCTCTGGAGGGTCTGGGAATGAGCAGTTCTTC
cdr3_aa: CASSFSGGSGNEQFF

d_call: -
v_call: TRBV27
j_call: TRBJ2-5
clone_size: -
cdr3_nt: TGTGCCAGCAGTCTTCTCAGGTCGAAGACCCAGTACTTC
cdr3_aa: CASSLLRSKTQYF

d_call: -
v_call: TRBV11-3
j_call: TRBJ2-1
clone_size: -
cdr3_nt: TGTGCCAGCAGCCGTCTAGCGACGTCCTACAATGAGCAGTTCTTC
cdr3_aa: CASSRLATSYNEQFF

d_call: -
v_call: TRBV25-1
j_call: TRBJ1-3
clone_size: -
cdr3_nt: TGTGCCAGCACACCCCCGGGACACAGAGGAAACACCATATATTTT
cdr3_aa: CASTPPGHRGNTIYF

d_call: -
v_call: TRBV2
j_call: TRBJ1-1
clone_size: once
cdr3_nt: TGTGCCAGCAGTGATACACGAATGAACACTGAAGCTTTCTTT
cdr3_aa: CASSDTRMNTEAFF

d_call: -
v_call: TRBV19
j_call: TRBJ1-2
clone_size: once
cdr3_nt: TGTGCCAGTAGTATTGACTCCTATGGCTACACCTTC
cdr3_aa: CASSIDSYGYTF

d_call: TRBD1
v_call: TRBV5-1
j_call: TRBJ1-1
clone_size: -
cdr3_nt: TGCGCCAGCAGCTTGTTAGGGGGCCCGAACACTGAAGCTTTCTTT
cdr3_aa: CASSLLGGPNTEAFF

d_call: TRBD2
v_call: TRBV5-4
j_call: TRBJ2-7
clone_size: once
cdr3_nt: TGTGCCAGCAGCGACGGACTAGCGGGAGGTGCCTACGAGCAGTACTTC
cdr3_aa: CASSDGLAGGAYEQYF

d_call: -
v_call: TRBV27
j_call: TRBJ1-6
clone_size: -
cdr3_nt: TGTGCCAGCACCCGGACAGTCTCGGTTAATTCACCCCTCCACTTT
cdr3_aa: CASTRTVSVNSPLHF

d_call: -
v_call: TRBV6-2/TRBV6-3
j_call: TRBJ2-7
clone_size: -
cdr3_nt: TGTGCCAGCAGTTATTATCAGGGGACCTACGAGCAGTACTTC
cdr3_aa: CASSYYQGTYEQYF

d_call: TRBD2
v_call: TRBV5-1
j_call: TRBJ2-2
clone_size: -
cdr3_nt: TGCGCCAGCAGGGGGACTAGCGGGAGCCACCGAACTAACACCGGGGAGCTGTTTTTT
cdr3_aa: CASRGTSGSHRTNTGELFF

d_call: -
v_call: TRBV19
j_call: TRBJ1-1
clone_size: -
cdr3_nt: TGTGCCAGTAGTATCATGGGGAGCACGGTACCGAACACTGAAGCTTTCTTT
cdr3_aa: CASSIMGSTVPNTEAFF

d_call: -
v_call: TRBV19
j_call: TRBJ1-5
clone_size: -
cdr3_nt: TGTGCCAGTAGTATAGACACCGGGACGGGGGGTCAGCCCCAGCATTTT
cdr3_aa: CASSIDTGTGGQPQHF

d_call: -
v_call: TRBV3-1/TRBV3-2
j_call: TRBJ2-1
clone_size: -
cdr3_nt: TGTGCCAGCAGCCAGTCTCCTTACAATGAGCAGTTCTTC
cdr3_aa: CASSQSPYNEQFF

d_call: -
v_call: TRBV2
j_call: TRBJ2-7
clone_size: -
cdr3_nt: TGTGCCAGCAGTGAGGGACATCTGGGGTACGAGCAGTACTTC
cdr3_aa: CASSEGHLGYEQYF

d_call: -
v_call: TRBV19
j_call: TRBJ2-7
clone_size: -
cdr3_nt: TGTGCCAGTAGTCAAGCGAACTCCTACGAGCAGTACTTC
cdr3_aa: CASSQANSYEQYF